The next 18 T cell receptor beta chains were all read from a single sample in a study of T-cell memory formation after mild COVID-19. TCRdb itself ran the 5' RACE reads through MiXCR, one entry per CDR3 protein. The table records approximately 250,000 distinct CDR3 sequences, over 15% of them present only once. Sequenced material: PBMCs or a T cell subset sorted from them (not recorded which). The source is a man aged 18 to 35 who had mild COVID-19 (a few samples of this study predate the infection). Cell type and time point are not known.

This clonotype was counted a few times. The chain carries TRBV27 and TRBJ2-5, with 9 bases aligning to TRBD2. Looked up from germline, CDR1 is MNHEY and CDR2 is SMNVEV (reference sequence). V was pared by 2 bases and J by 4 bases, with 8 bases of the junction left unmatched. This CDR3 is 16 amino acids long. The CDR3 here is CASSLIPTSGGETQYF. The CDR3 DNA reads TGTGCCAGCAGTTTAATCCCGACTAGCGGCGGAGAGACCCAGTACTTC.

The chain joins TRBV20-1 to TRBJ2-3, with 8 bases fitting TRBD2. Trimming removed 2 bases from V and 1 base from J; junction bases left unmatched: 2. The CDR3 is 14 residues long. In germline, CDR1 is DFQATT, CDR2 SNEGSKA (reference sequence). The CDR3 nucleotides read TGCAGTGCTAGACAGCGGGGGCGCACAGATACGCAGTATTTT. The encoded protein is CSARQRGRTDTQYF.

This chain joins TRBV5-1 and TRBJ2-7; 10 bases align to TRBD1. Losses at the gene ends were 4 bases for V and 5 bases for J; bases not matched to a gene: 15. This CDR3 comprises 17 residues. Germline CDR1 and CDR2: SGHRS and YFSETQ. The CDR3 region has the DNA TGCGCCAGCAGCCGGACAGGGGGAAATTTGGTTTTGGACGAGCAGTACGTC. It is translated as CASSRTGGNLVLDEQYV.

The CDR3 sequence is CASSPTGGGSGNQPQHF. Written as DNA, the CDR3 is TGCGCCAGCAGCCCCACGGGGGGAGGGAGTGGCAATCAGCCCCAGCATTTT. The chain is built from TRBV5-1 and TRBJ1-5; D might be TRBD1 (5 bases). Germline CDR1 reads SGHRS; CDR2 reads YFSETQ. V shed 4 bases and J shed 2 bases, with 19 bases lying between them. The CDR3 covers 17 residues.

The chain is built from TRBV18 and TRBJ2-1, with D maybe TRBD2 (5 bases). The V and J ends lost 5 bases and 8 bases respectively, with 10 bases between them. Germline-derived CDR1 and CDR2 are KGHSH and LQKENI. This CDR3 contains 12 residues. The CDR3 bases are TGTGCCAGCTCAAGAGAGGGAGATGAGCAGTTCTTC. The encoded protein is CASSREGDEQFF.

This clonotype was seen only once. This sequence joins TRBV20-1 and TRBJ2-1; D remains unclear. V dropped 6 bases and J dropped 2 bases, with 17 bases sitting between them. Germline loops: CDR1 DFQATT, CDR2 SNEGSKA (reference sequence). The CDR3 is 15 amino acids. The DNA of the CDR3 is TGCAGTGCACCCCCAATTGAGAGGCCCTACAATGAGCAGTTCTTC. This gives the protein CSAPPIERPYNEQFF.

The rearrangement uses TRBV5-1 and TRBJ1-6, with D hard to call. Per germline, CDR1 SGHRS and CDR2 YFSETQ. The CDR3 totals 13 residues. V lost 5 bases, J lost 7 bases, and 10 bases lay in between. The CDR3 region is CASSQKRNSPLHF. The CDR3 DNA sequence: TGCGCCAGCAGTCAAAAGCGGAATTCACCCCTCCACTTT.

This clonotype has only a few counts. This chain links TRBV3-1 with TRBJ2-1, with 7 nucleotides matching TRBD2. V gave up 0 bases and J gave up 5 bases; unmatched junction bases: 10. This CDR3 comprises 17 residues. The germline V gene has CDR1 LGHDT and CDR2 YNNKEL (reference sequence). The CDR3 nucleotides read TGTGCCAGCAGCCAAGATTTTTCGGCTAGCGGTCACAATGAGCAGTTCTTC. This gives the protein CASSQDFSASGHNEQFF.

The chain carries TRBV5-5 and TRBJ1-2, with D possibly TRBD1 on 5 matching bases. Germline V lookup: CDR1 SGHKS, CDR2 YYEKEE (reference sequence). Trimming stripped 4 bases from V and 4 bases from J, with 14 bases between. The CDR3 loop spans 14 amino acids. The CDR3 reads CASSPAGISYGYTF. The CDR3 nucleotides are TGTGCCAGCAGCCCAGCAGGGATCTCCTATGGCTACACCTTC.

In this sample, this clonotype turned up a few times. This chain uses TRBV4-1 with TRBJ2-2; D remains ambiguous. Trimming cost V 1 base and J 6 bases, with 9 bases left between them. The CDR3 runs 14 residues. Per the germline V gene, CDR1 is MGHRA and CDR2 is YSYEKL. CDR3: CASSQAGPPGELFF. The CDR3 coding sequence is TGCGCCAGCAGCCAAGCCGGTCCTCCCGGGGAGCTGTTTTTT.

The V gene is TRBV5-1, the J gene TRBJ2-6; 8 positions agree with TRBD1. Germline CDR1 reads SGHRS; CDR2 reads YFSETQ. Germline trimming cut 4 bases from V and 2 bases from J; bases unmatched to any gene: 2. The CDR3 loop spans 15 amino acids. This CDR3 reads CASSEQGAGANVLTF. The CDR3 nucleotides read TGCGCCAGCAGCGAACAGGGGGCTGGGGCCAACGTCCTGACTTTC.

This sequence joins TRBV6-5 and TRBJ2-3, with TRBD2 matching over 7 bases. Germline V lookup: CDR1 MNHEY, CDR2 SVGAGI. The J segment lost 1 base and the V segment lost 11 bases, leaving 9 bases of the junction unmatched. The CDR3 runs to 14 residues. CDR3 DNA: TGTGCCTCCCAGAGAAGCGGGGGCACAGATACGCAGTATTTT. Protein sequence: CASQRSGGTDTQYF.

This chain uses TRBV14 with TRBJ2-7; TRBD2 matches 8 bases. CDR1 and CDR2 (germline): SGHDN, FVKESK. This CDR3 spans 13 amino acids. J gave up 6 bases and V 4 bases, and 5 bases lay outside the gene matches. The CDR3 spells CASSLSSGAEQYF. The DNA for the CDR3 is TGTGCCAGCAGCCTCAGTAGCGGGGCCGAGCAGTACTTC.

The chain carries TRBV6-2 or TRBV6-3 and TRBJ2-1; D may be TRBD1 (5 bases). CDR3 length: 12 amino acids. The germline V and J ends were trimmed by 7 bases and 8 bases, with 12 bases remaining between them. The germline CDR1 and CDR2 sequences are MNHEY and SVGEGT. The CDR3 loop reads CASNQARDEQFF. In nucleotides, the CDR3 is TGTGCCAGCAACCAAGCCAGGGATGAGCAGTTCTTC.

This clonotype was found a few times. V and J are TRBV10-3 and TRBJ1-2; no clear D. Germline CDR1 reads ENHRY; CDR2 reads SYGVKD. V dropped 0 bases and J dropped 4 bases, with 12 bases sitting between them. The CDR3 is 15 residues long. CDR3 in amino acids: CAISESAQQIYGYTF. CDR3 nucleotide sequence: TGTGCCATCAGTGAGTCCGCGCAACAGATCTATGGCTACACCTTC.

This clonotype was seen at least ten times. This chain links TRBV5-1 with TRBJ2-7; tentatively, D is TRBD2 (5 bases). The V end was cut by 0 bases, the J end by 2 bases, with 6 bases between. Per germline, CDR1 SGHRS and CDR2 YFSETQ. The length of the CDR3 is 13 residues. Here the CDR3 reads CASSLDGAYEQYF. CDR3 sequence (DNA): TGCGCCAGCAGCTTGGACGGGGCCTACGAGCAGTACTTC.

The chain recombines TRBV6-1 with TRBJ1-6; perhaps TRBD1 as D (5 bases). The CDR3 loop spans 15 amino acids. Germline V CDR1 and CDR2: MNHNS, SASEGT. With 1 base removed from V and 11 bases from J, the gap between germline ends came to 15 bases. CDR3: CASSEGSTGGAPLHF. In DNA, the CDR3 is TGTGCCAGCAGTGAAGGGTCAACAGGCGGGGCACCCCTCCACTTT.

This clonotype showed up just a few times. The genes are TRBV7-9 and TRBJ2-1; D possibly corresponds to TRBD1 (5 bases). The CDR3 sequence is 15 residues long. Trimming stripped 5 bases from V and 4 bases from J, with 15 bases between. Germline CDR1 SEHNR, CDR2 FQNEAQ (reference sequence). CDR3 loop: CASSLGQGQYNEQFF. DNA of the CDR3: TGTGCCAGCAGCCTAGGACAAGGGCAGTACAATGAGCAGTTCTTC.